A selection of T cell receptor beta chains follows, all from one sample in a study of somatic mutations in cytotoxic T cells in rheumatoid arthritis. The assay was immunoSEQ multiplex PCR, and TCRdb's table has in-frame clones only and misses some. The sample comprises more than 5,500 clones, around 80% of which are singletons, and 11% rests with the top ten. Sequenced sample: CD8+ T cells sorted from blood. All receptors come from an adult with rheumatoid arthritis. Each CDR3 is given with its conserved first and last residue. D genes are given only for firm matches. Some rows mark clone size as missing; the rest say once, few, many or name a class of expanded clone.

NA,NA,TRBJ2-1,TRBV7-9,TGTGCCAGCAGGGGGGGCAATGAGCAGTTCTTC,CASRGGNEQFF
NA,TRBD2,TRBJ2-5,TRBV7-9,TGTGCCAGCAGCTTCGAACTAGCGGCGTACCAAGAGACCCAGTACTTC,CASSFELAAYQETQYF
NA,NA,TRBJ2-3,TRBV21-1,TGTGCCAGCAGGGGTTCTACCCCTAGCACAGATACGCAGTATTTT,CASRGSTPSTDTQYF
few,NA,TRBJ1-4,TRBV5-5,TGTGCCAGCAGCTTCCAAGGGACTTTTAATGAAAAACTGTTTTTT,CASSFQGTFNEKLFF
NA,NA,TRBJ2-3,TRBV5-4,TGTGCCAGCAGCTTTACCGGGGGATACACAGATACGCAGTATTTT,CASSFTGGYTDTQYF
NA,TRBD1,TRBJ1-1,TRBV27,TGTGCCAGCCATAACAGGGGTGGAGGGACTGAAGCTTTCTTT,CASHNRGGGTEAFF
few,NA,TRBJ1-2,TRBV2,TGTGCCAGCAGCGACGGTCCCGGATATGGCTACACCTTC,CASSDGPGYGYTF
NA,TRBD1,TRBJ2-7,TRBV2,TGTGCCAGCAGCCCGACAGGGAGACCCTACGAGCAGTACTTC,CASSPTGRPYEQYF
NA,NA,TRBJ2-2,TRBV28,TGTGCCAGCAGTTTATCCGCCAGGATACAGACCGGGGAGCTGTTTTTT,CASSLSARIQTGELFF
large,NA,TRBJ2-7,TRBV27,TGTGCCAGCAGTTTTGGATACGAGCAGTACTTC,CASSFGYEQYF
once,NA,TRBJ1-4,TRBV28,TGTGCCAGCAGCACGATCGAAAAACTGTTTTTT,CASSTIEKLFF
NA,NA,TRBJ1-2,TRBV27,TGTGCCAGCACGGGATCAGGGCAGAACTATGGCTACACCTTC,CASTGSGQNYGYTF
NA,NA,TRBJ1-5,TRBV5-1,TGCGCCAGCAGCTTTTCGGGGGCCCAGAATCAGCCCCAGCATTTT,CASSFSGAQNQPQHF
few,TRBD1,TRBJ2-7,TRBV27,TGTGCCAGCAGTTTCCTAGGGGGCCCTCCCTACGAGCAGTACTTC,CASSFLGGPPYEQYF
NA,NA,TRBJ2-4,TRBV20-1,TGCAGTGCTAGTGTGGGGGTTCAGTACTTC,CSASVGVQYF
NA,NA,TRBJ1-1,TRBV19,TGTGCCACCGTGGGGAACACTGAAGCTTTCTTT,CATVGNTEAFF
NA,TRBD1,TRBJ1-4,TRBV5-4,TGTGCCAGCAGCTTGGGAGGGGGCGGTGAAAAACTGTTTTTT,CASSLGGGGEKLFF
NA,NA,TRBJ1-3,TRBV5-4,TGTGCCACCTCTTATGGGGACACCATATATTTT,CATSYGDTIYF
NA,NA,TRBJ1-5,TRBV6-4,TGTGCCAGCAGTGTTGAAGACAATCAGCCCCAGCATTTT,CASSVEDNQPQHF
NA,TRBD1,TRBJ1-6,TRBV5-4,TGTGCCAGCAGCTTTCAGGGGGCTAATTCACCCCTCCACTTT,CASSFQGANSPLHF
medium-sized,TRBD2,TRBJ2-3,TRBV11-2,TGTGCCAGCAGCTTAGCACTAGCGGGGGGGCCGTCAGATACGCAGTATTTT,CASSLALAGGPSDTQYF
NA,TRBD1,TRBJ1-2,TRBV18,TGTGCCAGCTCAGGAGGGACAGGGCCCTATGGCTACACCTTC,CASSGGTGPYGYTF
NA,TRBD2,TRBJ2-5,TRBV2,TGTGCCAGCAGTGTTAACGGGGGGGCAGGAGAGACCCAGTACTTC,CASSVNGGAGETQYF
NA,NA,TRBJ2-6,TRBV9,TGTGCCAGCAGCCCCCGGGACGCCCTGTCCTCCTCTGGGGCCAACGTCCTGACTTTC,CASSPRDALSSSGANVLTF
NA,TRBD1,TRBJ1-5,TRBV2,TGTGCCAGCAACGACCGGACAGGGGCTACCCAGCCCCAGCATTTT,CASNDRTGATQPQHF
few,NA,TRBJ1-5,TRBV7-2,TGTGCCAGCAGCTTAGACTTTTATAGCAATCAGCCCCAGCATTTT,CASSLDFYSNQPQHF
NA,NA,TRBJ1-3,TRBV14,TGTGCCAGCAGCCAATCGAGGGGCACCATATATTTT,CASSQSRGTIYF
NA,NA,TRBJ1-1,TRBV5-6,TGTGCCAGCAGCTTGGATTTGCGGGCTGAAGCTTTCTTT,CASSLDLRAEAFF
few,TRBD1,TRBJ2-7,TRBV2,TGTGCCAGCACCGACGCAGGGGGCGTCTCCTACGAGCAGTACTTC,CASTDAGGVSYEQYF
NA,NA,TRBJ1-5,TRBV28,TGTGCCAGCAGTTTCAGGGCAGAGGTTAATCAGCCCCAGCATTTT,CASSFRAEVNQPQHF
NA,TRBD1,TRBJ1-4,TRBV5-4,TGTGCCAGCAGCTTGGCCCCAGGGGGCCGTGAAAAACTGTTTTTT,CASSLAPGGREKLFF
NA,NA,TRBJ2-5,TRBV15,TGTGCCACCAGTGTAATAGCCGGCGAGACCCAGTACTTC,CATSVIAGETQYF
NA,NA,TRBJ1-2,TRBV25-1,TGTGCCAGCAGTGAGACGACAGGCCGTGGAAACTATGGCTACACCTTC,CASSETTGRGNYGYTF
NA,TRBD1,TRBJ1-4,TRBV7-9,TGTGCCAGCAGCTCAGGACAGGGGCGTGAAAAACTGTTTTTT,CASSSGQGREKLFF
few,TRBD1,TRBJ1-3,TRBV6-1,TGTGCCAGCAGTGGGGACAGGGGCTCTGGAAACACCATATATTTT,CASSGDRGSGNTIYF
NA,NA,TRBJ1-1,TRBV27,TGTGCCAGCAGAGGGGTCACAGGGTCGTACACTGAAGCTTTCTTT,CASRGVTGSYTEAFF
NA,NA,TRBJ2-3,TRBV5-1,TGCGCCAGCAGCTTGTCGGTGGGGGTTGCCGGTGCAGATACGCAGTATTTT,CASSLSVGVAGADTQYF
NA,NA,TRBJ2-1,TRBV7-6,TGTGCCAGCAGCTTAGACCCTACGGGGGTTGAGCAGTTCTTC,CASSLDPTGVEQFF
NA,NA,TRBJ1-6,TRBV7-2,TGTGCCAGCAGCTCCCCCGAGGCCTCGTGGAATTCACCCCTCCACTTT,CASSSPEASWNSPLHF
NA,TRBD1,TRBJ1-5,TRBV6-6,TGTGCCAGCAGTTACTCCGTCACAGGGGGAAGGCAGCCCCAGCATTTT,CASSYSVTGGRQPQHF
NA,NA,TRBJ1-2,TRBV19,TGTGCCAGTAGTTCACCGGGACACCTTCTCTATGGCTACACCTTC,CASSSPGHLLYGYTF
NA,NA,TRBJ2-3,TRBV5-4,TGTGCCAGCAGCTTGGTGAGGGGGGGCACAGATACGCAGTATTTT,CASSLVRGGTDTQYF
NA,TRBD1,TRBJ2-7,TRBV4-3,TGCGCCAGCAGCCAACGGACAGGACGAGAGCAGTACTTC,CASSQRTGREQYF
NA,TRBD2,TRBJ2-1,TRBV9,TGTGCCAGCAGCCCCGGGGGGGAGCAGTTCTTC,CASSPGGEQFF
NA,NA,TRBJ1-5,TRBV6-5,TGTGCCAGCAGTTCCCAGATTGGACTCCCTAATCAGCCCCAGCATTTT,CASSSQIGLPNQPQHF
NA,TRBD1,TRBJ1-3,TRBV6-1,TGTGCCAGCAGCCGGACAGGGCCTGGAAACACCATATATTTT,CASSRTGPGNTIYF
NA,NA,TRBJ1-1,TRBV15,TGTGCCACCAGCAGCTGGAACTTGAACACTGAAGCTTTCTTT,CATSSWNLNTEAFF
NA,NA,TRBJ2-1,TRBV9,TGTGCCAGCCATCGCGCTTCCGCGTACAATGAGCAGTTCTTC,CASHRASAYNEQFF
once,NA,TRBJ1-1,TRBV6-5,TGTGCCAGCAGTTACTCGATCCGTGGGACTGAAGCTTTCTTT,CASSYSIRGTEAFF